This T cell receptor (beta chain) was found in a study of blood T cell repertoires in COVID-19. Germline V gene data show CDR1 as SGHAT and CDR2 as FQDESV (reference sequence). This CDR3 region has 16 residues. Trimming took 0 bases from V and 9 from J, leaving 21 bases between them. This table comes from immunoSEQ multiplex PCR, and its TCRdb copy is limited to in-frame clones, with some not included. The sample comprises some 270,000 clones, roughly 90% of which are singletons, and approximately 1.8% rests with the top ten. The sequenced sample consisted of PBMCs or T cells enriched from blood (not recorded which). The chain uses TRBV11-1 and TRBJ2-7; D is possibly TRBD1 (6 bases). This TCR was recovered from a woman aged 60-75 years who had recovered from COVID-19. Written as DNA, the CDR3 is TGTGCCAGCAGCTTAGCACCTCAGGGGCCTGGTCTTGTGCAGTACTTC. It specifies CASSLAPQGPGLVQYF.